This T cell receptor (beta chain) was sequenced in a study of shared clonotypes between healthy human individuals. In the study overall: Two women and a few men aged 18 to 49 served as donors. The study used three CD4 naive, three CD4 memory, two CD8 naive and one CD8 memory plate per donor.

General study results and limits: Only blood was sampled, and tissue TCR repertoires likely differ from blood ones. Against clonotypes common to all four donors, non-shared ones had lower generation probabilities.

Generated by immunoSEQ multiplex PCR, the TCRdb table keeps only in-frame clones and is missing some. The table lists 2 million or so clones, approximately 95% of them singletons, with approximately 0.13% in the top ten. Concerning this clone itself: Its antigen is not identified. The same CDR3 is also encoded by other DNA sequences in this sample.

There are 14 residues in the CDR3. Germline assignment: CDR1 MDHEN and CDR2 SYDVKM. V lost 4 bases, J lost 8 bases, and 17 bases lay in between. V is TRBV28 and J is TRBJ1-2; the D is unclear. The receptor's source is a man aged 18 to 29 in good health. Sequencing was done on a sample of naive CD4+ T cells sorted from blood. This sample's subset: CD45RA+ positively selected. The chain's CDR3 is CASSSSTPAGGYTF. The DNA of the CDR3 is TGTGCCAGCAGTTCCTCAACTCCGGCGGGAGGCTACACCTTC.